This is a list of T cell receptor beta chains from one sample in a study of CD8 T cells in Susac syndrome. Using its own MiXCR run on the immunoSEQ multiplex PCR reads, TCRdb lists one record per CDR3 protein. The table shows about 210,000 distinct CDR3 sequences, with approximately 95% occurring only once. The sequenced sample was CD4+ T cells from PBMCs. The receptors derive from a human donor with multiple sclerosis. The CDR3 runs from the conserved cysteine through the conserved F or W. Fields, in order: J gene, V gene, D gene, clone size, CDR3 protein, CDR3 DNA. D genes are given only for firm matches. Expanded clones are given a class, and other clones once, few, many or no size at all.

TRBJ2-3 TRBV7-6 TRBD1 - CASSPLDRARDTQYF TGTGCCAGCAGCCCACTAGACAGGGCGAGAGATACGCAGTATTTT
TRBJ1-5 TRBV28 - - CASKFRRQHF TGTGCCAGCAAATTTCGTCGCCAGCATTTT
TRBJ2-1 TRBV7-8 TRBD1 - CASSRGQGRNEQFF TGTGCCAGCAGCCGAGGACAGGGGAGAAATGAGCAGTTCTTC
TRBJ1-2 TRBV27 - - CASSLSGQGNGYTF TGTGCCAGCAGTTTATCGGGTCAGGGAAATGGCTACACCTTC
TRBJ1-2 TRBV20-1 TRBD1 - CSASGDRVNYGYTF TGCAGTGCTAGCGGGGACAGGGTTAACTATGGCTACACCTTC
TRBJ2-7 TRBV12-3/TRBV12-4 TRBD2 - CASSPQLAGEQYF TGTGCCAGCAGTCCACAACTAGCGGGGGAGCAGTACTTC
TRBJ2-1 TRBV5-6 - - CASTRTLNNEQFF TGTGCCAGCACACGGACCCTTAACAATGAGCAGTTCTTC
TRBJ1-1 TRBV5-6 - - CASSWQGIQNTEAFF TGTGCCAGCAGCTGGCAGGGGATCCAGAACACTGAAGCTTTCTTT
TRBJ2-1 TRBV6-1 TRBD1 - CASSELRGPYNEQFF TGTGCCAGCAGTGAATTGAGGGGGCCATACAATGAGCAGTTCTTC
TRBJ1-6 TRBV5-1 TRBD1 - CASSGGDRADSPLHF TGCGCCAGCAGCGGAGGGGACAGGGCGGATTCACCCCTCCACTTT
TRBJ2-1 TRBV20-1 - - CSARLTGWGYNEQFF TGCAGTGCTAGACTTACAGGTTGGGGATACAATGAGCAGTTCTTC
TRBJ2-5 TRBV5-1 - - CASRLLGYLKETQYF TGCGCCAGCAGGCTCCTAGGGTACTTAAAAGAGACCCAGTACTTC
TRBJ2-3 TRBV3-1 - - CASSHRGGGDTQYF TGTGCCAGCAGCCACAGGGGGGGTGGCGATACGCAGTATTTT
TRBJ1-6 TRBV20-1 TRBD1 - CSALTGGNSPLHF TGCAGTGCCCTGACAGGGGGCAATTCACCCCTCCACTTT
TRBJ2-3 TRBV7-2 - - CASSLVRDTQYF TGTGCCAGCAGCTTAGTTAGAGATACGCAGTATTTT
TRBJ2-7 TRBV29-1 - - CSVAALIPYEQYF TGCAGCGTTGCTGCACTAATCCCCTACGAGCAGTACTTC
TRBJ2-2 TRBV5-1 - - CASSLEFDHITAGELFF TGCGCCAGCAGCTTGGAGTTTGACCACATAACGGCCGGGGAGCTGTTTTTT
TRBJ2-3 TRBV3-1 TRBD2 - CASSQDTLGGISDTQYF TGTGCCAGCAGCCAAGACACCCTCGGGGGGATAAGTGATACGCAGTATTTT
TRBJ1-6 TRBV7-9 - few CASSLALDSPLHF TGTGCCAGCAGCTTAGCGCTGGATTCACCCCTCCACTTT
TRBJ1-5 TRBV20-1 - once CSAFEGNQPQHF TGCAGTGCTTTTGAGGGGAATCAGCCCCAGCATTTT